The present T cell receptor (beta chain) was sequenced within a study of blood T cells in healthy people across ages. Together with a sample-barcoded 5' primer, a J-beta primer mix was included in a second PCR lasting roughly 6 to 12 cycles. TCRdb re-called the 5' RACE reads with MiXCR, one entry per CDR3 protein. The sample lists hundreds of thousands of distinct CDR3 sequences, around 21% occurring once. Every donor contributed about 10 milliliters of peripheral blood by blood draw. The CDR3 runs to 16 residues. CDR1 is MNHNY and CDR2 is SVGAGI in the germline V gene (reference sequence). The V gene end was trimmed by 0 bases and the J gene end by 5 bases; junction bases not matched to a gene: 6.

The chain couples TRBV6-6 to TRBJ2-5; TRBD2 matches 10 bases. Sequencing was carried out using blood. The clonotype comes from a man aged 70-80 years in good health. The CDR3 region is CASSYSSGRARETQYF. DNA for the CDR3: TGTGCCAGCAGTTACTCGAGCGGGAGGGCCCGGGAGACCCAGTACTTC.